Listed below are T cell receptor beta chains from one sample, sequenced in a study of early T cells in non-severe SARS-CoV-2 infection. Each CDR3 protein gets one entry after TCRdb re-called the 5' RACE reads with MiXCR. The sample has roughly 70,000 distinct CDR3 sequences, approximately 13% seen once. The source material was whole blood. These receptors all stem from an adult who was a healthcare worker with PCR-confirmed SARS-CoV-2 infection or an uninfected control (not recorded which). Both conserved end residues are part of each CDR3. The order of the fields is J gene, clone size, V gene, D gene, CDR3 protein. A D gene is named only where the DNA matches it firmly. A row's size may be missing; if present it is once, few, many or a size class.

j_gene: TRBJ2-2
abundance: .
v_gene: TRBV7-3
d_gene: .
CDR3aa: CASSPEGYGELFF

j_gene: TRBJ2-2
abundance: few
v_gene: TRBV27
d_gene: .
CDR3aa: CASSFSPPTGELFF

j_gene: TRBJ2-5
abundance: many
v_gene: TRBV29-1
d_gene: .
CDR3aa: CSVGSMGETQYF

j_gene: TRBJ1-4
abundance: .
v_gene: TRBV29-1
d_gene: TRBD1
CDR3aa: CSIGTGAEKLFF

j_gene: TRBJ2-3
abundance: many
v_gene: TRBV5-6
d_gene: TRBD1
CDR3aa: CASSLAGGRTDTQYF

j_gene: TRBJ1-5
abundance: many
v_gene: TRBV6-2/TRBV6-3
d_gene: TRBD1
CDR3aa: CASSYQGQGNQPQHF

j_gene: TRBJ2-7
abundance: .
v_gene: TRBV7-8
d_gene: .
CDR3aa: CASSLAGDRSPYEQYF

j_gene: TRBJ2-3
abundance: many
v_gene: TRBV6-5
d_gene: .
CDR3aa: CASSPGLGTDTQYF

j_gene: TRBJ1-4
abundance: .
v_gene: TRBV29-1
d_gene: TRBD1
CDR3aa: CSVGTGGAFNEKLFF

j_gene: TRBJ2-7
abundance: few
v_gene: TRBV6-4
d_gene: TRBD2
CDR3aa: CASSDCSRLAGNYEQYF

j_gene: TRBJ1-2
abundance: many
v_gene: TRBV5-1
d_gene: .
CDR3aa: CASSEGLSGYTF

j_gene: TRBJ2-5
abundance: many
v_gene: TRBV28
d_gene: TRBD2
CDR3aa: CASSFTFGLAGGETQYF

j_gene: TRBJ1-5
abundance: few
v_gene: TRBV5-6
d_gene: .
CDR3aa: CASSFWGGGNQPQHF

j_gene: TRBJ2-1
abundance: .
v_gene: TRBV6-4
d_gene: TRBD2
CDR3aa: CASSMRELGEQFF

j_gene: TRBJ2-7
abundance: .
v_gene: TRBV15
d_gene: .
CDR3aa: CATSRDRVYEQYF

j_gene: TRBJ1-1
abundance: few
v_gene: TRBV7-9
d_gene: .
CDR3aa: CASSSWGGGNTEAFF

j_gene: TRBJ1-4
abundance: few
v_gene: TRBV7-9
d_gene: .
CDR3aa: CASSLRTADATNEKLFF